This TCR beta chain appears in the sequencing data of a study of T cells in Graves' hyperthyroidism and ophthalmopathy. Overall study context: Peripheral blood was acquired at first diagnosis, ahead of any therapy whatsoever. Study-wide results and limits: A model built on 13 V-J features separated ophthalmopathy from stable hyperthyroidism.

This clonotype appeared a few times. Antigen unknown. Criteria for exclusion of patients were uncontrolled infection, other autoimmune disease, pregnancy or lactation. Researchers amplified the TCR beta CDR3 regions from RNA transcripts. In the first-round RT-PCR of the TCR CDR3, the HTBI primer set was used. Using its own MiXCR run on the multiplex PCR reads, TCRdb lists one record per CDR3 protein. The repertoire holds around 490,000 distinct CDR3 sequences, with just under 20% as singletons. The germline V gene encodes CDR1 DFQATT and CDR2 SNEGSKA (reference sequence). With V trimmed by 0 bases and J by 5 bases, 16 bases remained unmatched. This CDR3 region has 17 residues.

Specimen: blood. The receptor was isolated from a man aged 35-49 years with Graves' ophthalmopathy. The V call is TRBV20-1, the J call TRBJ2-7, with 7 bases that match TRBD1. CDR3 residues: CSAREKKSTGIRDEQYF. The CDR3 nucleotides read TGCAGTGCTAGAGAGAAAAAATCGACAGGGATTAGGGACGAGCAGTACTTC.